The 14 T cell receptor beta chains below all came from one sample that was sequenced in a study of OX40 agonist ivuxolimab in advanced cancers. Some clones are missing from TCRdb's copy, which holds only in-frame ones; the method was immunoSEQ multiplex PCR. The table lists approximately 54,000 clones, about 88% of them singletons. Sequenced material: CD4+ or CD8+ T cells sorted from blood, taken in a trial of the OX40 agonist ivuxolimab. The receptor source for this set is an adult with an advanced solid tumor such as melanoma, head and neck, liver or kidney cancer.

The chain links TRBV6-6 to TRBJ1-2, with D hard to call. The ends were cut back, 5 bases at V and 8 bases at J, with 15 bases in the middle. The CDR3 length is 13 residues. Germline V gene data show CDR1 as MNHNY and CDR2 as SVGAGI (reference sequence). DNA of the CDR3: TGTGCCAGCAGTCTACTGACCACCCAAGGCTACACCTTC. Its protein is CASSLLTTQGYTF.

In its sample, this clone was seen once. This chain connects TRBV5-4 to TRBJ2-3; 9 positions agree with TRBD1. V was pared by 4 bases and J by 5 bases, with 2 bases of the junction left unmatched. Per germline, CDR1 SGHNT and CDR2 YYREEE (reference sequence). This CDR3 is 13 amino acids long. In DNA, the CDR3 is TGTGCCAGCAGCCGGGACAGGGTAGATACGCAGTATTTT. Amino acid sequence: CASSRDRVDTQYF.

The chain couples TRBV27 to TRBJ2-1; D remains ambiguous. Deletions cut 3 bases from V and 1 base from J, with 10 bases between. This CDR3 is 15 amino acids long. Germline-derived CDR1 and CDR2 are MNHEY and SMNVEV (reference sequence). The CDR3 loop reads CASSFGLGSYNEQFF. The CDR3 bases are TGTGCCAGCAGTTTTGGGTTGGGGTCCTACAATGAGCAGTTCTTC.

The V and J genes are TRBV11-2 and TRBJ2-1; TRBD2 aligns across 7 bases. CDR3 length: 13 residues. Germline V gives CDR1 SGHAT, CDR2 FQNNGV. With 10 bases clipped from V and 0 bases from J, the junction kept 3 bases outside the gene matches. The CDR3 bases are TGTGCCATCTCTAGCGGCTCCTACAATGAGCAGTTCTTC. Its protein product is CAISSGSYNEQFF.

This chain uses TRBV6-5 with TRBJ2-3, with a weak D call TRBD1 (6 bases). This CDR3 is built from 15 residues. Trimming pared 0 bases from V and 1 base from J, leaving 8 bases between. In germline, CDR1 is MNHEY, CDR2 SVGAGI. In nucleotides, the CDR3 is TGTGCCAGCAGTTACTCGAACAGGGGCACAGATACGCAGTATTTT. Protein sequence: CASSYSNRGTDTQYF.

The V call is TRBV9, the J call TRBJ2-1, with 7 bases fitting TRBD2. The CDR3 covers 17 residues. V lost 0 bases and J lost 10; bases outside the gene matches: 16. Per the germline V gene, CDR1 is SGDLS and CDR2 is YYNGEE. The CDR3 DNA sequence: TGTGCCAGCAGCGTAGACCCGGGAGGCGGGAGTAGGCGGGAGCAGTTCTTC. Translated: CASSVDPGGGSRREQFF.

This sequence joins TRBV30 and TRBJ1-5; D may be TRBD1 (5 bases). Germline CDR1 and CDR2: GTSNPN and SVGIG (reference sequence). The ends were cut back, 3 bases at V and 5 bases at J, with 14 bases in the middle. This CDR3 comprises 14 residues. CDR3 sequence reads: CAWSLRRGDQPQHF. The CDR3 DNA reads TGTGCCTGGAGCTTAAGGCGGGGGGATCAGCCCCAGCATTTT. The full variable domain, rest sourced from reference TRBV30 and TRBJ1-5, is SQTIHQWPATLVQPVGSPLSLECTVEGTSNPNLYWYRQAAGRGLQLLFYSVGIGQISSEVPQNLSASRPQDRQFILSSKKLLLSDSGFYLCAWSLRRGDQPQHFGDGTRLSIL.

The rearrangement uses TRBV6-5 and TRBJ2-7; D possibly uses TRBD1 or TRBD2 (5 bases each). V was clipped by 6 bases and J by 3 bases, with 18 bases between them. The germline V gene encodes CDR1 MNHEY and CDR2 SVGAGI. This CDR3 is 15 amino acids long. This CDR3 is CASSHNRGASYEQYF. DNA for the CDR3: TGTGCCAGCAGCCACAATCGAGGGGCCAGCTACGAGCAGTACTTC.

The chain employs TRBV27 and TRBJ2-2; 10 bases are shared with TRBD1. Germline CDR1 is MNHEY and CDR2 is SMNVEV (reference sequence). J was trimmed by 8 bases and V by 7 bases; bases with no gene match: 16. CDR3 length: 17 residues. CDR3 nucleotide sequence: TGTGCCAGCACTCGACCGGGACAGGGGTTCGGTGGAGGGGAGCTGTTTTTT. This encodes CASTRPGQGFGGGELFF.

This sequence joins TRBV6-1 and TRBJ1-5; D possibly corresponds to TRBD1 (5 bases). CDR3 length: 13 amino acids. Trimming took off 4 bases at V and 3 bases at J, with 7 bases between the two ends. Germline values: CDR1 MNHNS, CDR2 SASEGT. The chain's CDR3 is CASSGQPNQPQHF. CDR3 nucleotide sequence: TGTGCCAGCAGTGGACAGCCCAATCAGCCCCAGCATTTT.

The genes are TRBV7-2 and TRBJ2-1, with 16 bases fitting TRBD2. Germline lookup yields CDR1 SGHTA and CDR2 FQGNSA. V lost 4 bases and J lost 10; bases outside the gene matches: 7. The CDR3 is made up of 16 amino acids. CDR3: CASSSLPGLAGGEQFF. The CDR3 DNA reads TGTGCCAGCAGCTCGTTACCGGGACTAGCGGGGGGGGAGCAGTTCTTC.

V and J are TRBV28 and TRBJ2-5, with a possible D match to TRBD2 (7 bases). Germline V gives CDR1 MDHEN, CDR2 SYDVKM. The CDR3 length is 15 residues. Between the trimmed V and J ends, which lost 2 bases and 9 bases, there was a span of 19 bases. This CDR3 is CASSLGGGPSFAQYF. The CDR3 bases are TGTGCCAGCAGTTTAGGGGGGGGGCCGTCGTTTGCCCAGTACTTC.

Comment on this clone: The junction shows a germline mismatch at one end, possibly a read error. The chain uses TRBV28 and TRBJ2-1; either TRBD1 or TRBD2 may supply D (5 bases each). This CDR3 comprises 12 residues. Per germline, CDR1 MDHEN and CDR2 SYDVKM. The DNA for the CDR3 is TGTGCCAGCAGTTTGAGGGACGGCGTGCGGGTCTTC. Its protein product is CASSLRDGVRVF.

This sequence joins TRBV19 and TRBJ2-3, with 13 bases lining up with TRBD2. Germline values: CDR1 LNHDA, CDR2 SQIVND (reference sequence). This CDR3 is built from 17 residues. The V gene end was trimmed by 6 bases and the J gene end by 0 bases; junction bases not matched to a gene: 6. The CDR3 DNA is TGTGCCAGTAGGACACTAGCGGGGGGGACCAGCACAGATACGCAGTATTTT. Protein sequence: CASRTLAGGTSTDTQYF.